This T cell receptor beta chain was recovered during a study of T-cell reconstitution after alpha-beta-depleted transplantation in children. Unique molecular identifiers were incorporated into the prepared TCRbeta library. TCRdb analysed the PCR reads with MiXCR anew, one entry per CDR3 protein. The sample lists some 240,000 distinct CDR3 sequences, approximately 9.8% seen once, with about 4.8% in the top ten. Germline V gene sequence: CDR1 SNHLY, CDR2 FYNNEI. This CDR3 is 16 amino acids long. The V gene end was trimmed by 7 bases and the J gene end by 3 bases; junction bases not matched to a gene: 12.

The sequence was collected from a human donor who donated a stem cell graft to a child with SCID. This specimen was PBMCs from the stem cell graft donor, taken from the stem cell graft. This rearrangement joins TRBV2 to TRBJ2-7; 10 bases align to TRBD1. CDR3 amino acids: CASTPQPGQGLYEQYF. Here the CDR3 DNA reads TGTGCCAGCACCCCTCAACCGGGACAGGGGCTCTACGAGCAGTACTTC.